This T cell receptor beta chain derives from a study of T cell repertoires in cytomegalovirus infection. Overall study results and limits: HLA-C-restricted TCR beta clonotypes specific for CMV led the ex vivo response. Based on cumulative public TCR beta family frequency, carriers of CMV plus the relevant HLA were identified.

From the reads, TCRdb called clonotypes with MiXCR, one entry per CDR3 protein. Of fewer than 850,000 distinct CDR3 sequences in the sample, roughly 28% are singletons; the top ten hold around 13%. As regards this clonotype: Its antigen is currently unknown.

The source material was cultured CD8+ T cells from PBMCs, sampled from culture after CMV antigen stimulation. The clonotype was recovered from a human donor in good health (CMV status not recorded). Some clones in this sample may be carry-over from other donors' samples.

CDR3: CASSYSRVEQFF. The CDR3 DNA reads TGTGCCAGCAGTTACTCAAGGGTAGAGCAGTTCTTC. J is TRBJ2-1 and V is TRBV6-2 or TRBV6-3, with unresolved D. V lost 0 bases, J lost 10 bases, and 7 bases lay in between. In germline, CDR1 is MNHEY, CDR2 SVGEGT. The CDR3 covers 12 residues.